This TCR beta chain was documented in a study of blood T cell repertoires in COVID-19. Study overall: Spain, Italy and the United States supplied samples that represented acute and convalescent COVID-19. Sources were T cells, B-cell-depleted T cells, or PBMCs; the material itself was cDNA or gDNA.

This CDR3 comprises 11 residues. Between the trimmed V and J ends, which lost 4 bases and 9 bases, there was a span of 8 bases. Germline-derived CDR1 and CDR2 are SGHDT and YYEEEE. In the original analysis: Estimation of nucleated cell counts relied on the amplification of reference gene primers. Sequencing was performed with immunoSEQ multiplex PCR; in TCRdb, only in-frame clones are kept and a portion is missing. D and trimming were read from the DNA, whereas the V and J calls and clone size are those reported in that table. This table holds around 100,000 clones, roughly 84% found once. The rearrangement joins TRBV5-6 to TRBJ2-1; D may be TRBD1 (5 bases). The TCR sequence derives from a man aged 25 to 40 in a cohort sampled during active COVID-19. The source material was peripheral blood. This CDR3 is CASSLQVEQFF. Written as DNA, the CDR3 is TGTGCCAGCAGCCTACAGGTTGAGCAGTTCTTC.